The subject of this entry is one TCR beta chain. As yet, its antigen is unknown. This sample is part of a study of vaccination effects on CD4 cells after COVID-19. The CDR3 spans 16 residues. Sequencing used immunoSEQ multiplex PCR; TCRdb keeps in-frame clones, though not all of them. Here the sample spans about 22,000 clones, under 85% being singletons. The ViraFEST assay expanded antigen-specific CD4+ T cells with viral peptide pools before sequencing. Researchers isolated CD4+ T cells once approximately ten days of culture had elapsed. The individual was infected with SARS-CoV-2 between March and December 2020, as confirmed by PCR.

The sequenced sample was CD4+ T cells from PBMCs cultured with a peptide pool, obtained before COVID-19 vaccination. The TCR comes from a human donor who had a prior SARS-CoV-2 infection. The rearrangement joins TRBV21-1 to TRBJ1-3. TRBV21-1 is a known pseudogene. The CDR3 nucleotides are TGTGCCAGCAGCAAAGGGGGGGGGACCTCTGGAAACACCATATATTTT. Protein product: CASSKGGGTSGNTIYF.